This T cell receptor (beta chain) was identified during a study of PD-1 blockade in classical Hodgkin lymphoma. Relapse after autologous stem cell transplantation occurred in every patient, and brentuximab vedotin exposure varied. There are a few counts of this clone. Sequencing was performed with immunoSEQ multiplex PCR; in TCRdb, only in-frame clones are kept and a portion is missing. The table has 40,000 to 65,000 clones, roughly 80% seen once. This receptor was obtained from a human donor with classical Hodgkin lymphoma. Sequenced material: peripheral blood mononuclear cells (PBMCs), taken at baseline.

The CDR3 is CASSRTGGYNEQFF. The CDR3 coding sequence is TGCGCCAGCAGTAGGACGGGAGGATACAATGAGCAGTTCTTC. This chain uses TRBV10-2 with TRBJ2-1, with TRBD2 matching 7 bases. The V and J ends lost 5 bases and 4 bases, in that order; junction bases with no gene match: 5. Per the germline V gene, CDR1 is WSHSY and CDR2 is SAAADI. The CDR3 has 14 amino acids.